These T cell receptor beta chains were read from a single sample in a study of glioma-infiltrating T cells after dendritic cell vaccination. Some clones are missing from TCRdb's copy, which holds only in-frame ones; the method was immunoSEQ multiplex PCR. The data contain roughly 100,000 clones, roughly four fifths of them singletons. This sample comprised blood, obtained after dendritic cell vaccination. Receptors were obtained from a human donor with glioblastoma. Both conserved end residues are part of each CDR3. The D gene is left open where the match is weak. Size tells how often a clone was seen (once, few, many) or the class of an expanded clone, and some rows leave it out.

v_gene: TRBV7-5
abundance: .
d_gene: .
j_gene: TRBJ2-5
CDR3nt: TGTGCCAGAAGCTTAGTGTTTAGCGGGACAGCCCAAGAGACCCAGTACTTC
CDR3aa: CARSLVFSGTAQETQYF

v_gene: TRBV12-5
abundance: .
d_gene: TRBD1
j_gene: TRBJ2-3
CDR3nt: TGTGCTAGTGGTTTAATGGGACAGAGTGTAGATACGCAGTATTTT
CDR3aa: CASGLMGQSVDTQYF

v_gene: TRBV30
abundance: .
d_gene: .
j_gene: TRBJ2-2
CDR3nt: TGTGCCTGGAGTGGGGCGTCAGTTAACACCGGGGAGCTGTTTTTT
CDR3aa: CAWSGASVNTGELFF

v_gene: TRBV5-1
abundance: .
d_gene: .
j_gene: TRBJ1-3
CDR3nt: TGCGCCAGCAGTCCCATAGGCGGAGACTCTGGAAACACCATATATTTT
CDR3aa: CASSPIGGDSGNTIYF

v_gene: TRBV5-4
abundance: .
d_gene: .
j_gene: TRBJ1-2
CDR3nt: TGTGCCAGCAGCGACCCCGAGAGGGCCTATGGCTACACCTTC
CDR3aa: CASSDPERAYGYTF

v_gene: TRBV6-5
abundance: .
d_gene: TRBD1
j_gene: TRBJ1-4
CDR3nt: TGTGCCAGCAGAACCGGGACAGGGGAGGGAAAACTGTTTTTT
CDR3aa: CASRTGTGEGKLFF

v_gene: TRBV6-5
abundance: .
d_gene: .
j_gene: TRBJ1-1
CDR3nt: TGTGCCAGCAGTTACTCGTTACGGAGGGTTGAAGCTTTCTTT
CDR3aa: CASSYSLRRVEAFF

v_gene: TRBV19
abundance: .
d_gene: .
j_gene: TRBJ1-1
CDR3nt: TGTGCCAGTAGTATAAGGAGAGGGGGACCTGGTGAAGCTTTCTTT
CDR3aa: CASSIRRGGPGEAFF

v_gene: TRBV15
abundance: .
d_gene: TRBD1
j_gene: TRBJ2-3
CDR3nt: TGTGCCACCAGCAGAGATAGGGGGCCGACAGATACGCAGTATTTT
CDR3aa: CATSRDRGPTDTQYF

v_gene: TRBV11-3
abundance: .
d_gene: TRBD2
j_gene: TRBJ2-2
CDR3nt: TGTGCCAGCAGCTTTGAGGGACTAGCAACCGGGGAGCTGTTTTTT
CDR3aa: CASSFEGLATGELFF

v_gene: TRBV4-1
abundance: .
d_gene: .
j_gene: TRBJ1-5
CDR3nt: TGCGCCAGCAGCGTTGGGGGCGATCAGCCCCAGCATTTT
CDR3aa: CASSVGGDQPQHF

v_gene: TRBV6-5
abundance: .
d_gene: TRBD2
j_gene: TRBJ2-2
CDR3nt: TGTGCCAGCAGGCCGAGCGGGGGGACCGGGGAGCTGTTTTTT
CDR3aa: CASRPSGGTGELFF

v_gene: TRBV11-3
abundance: .
d_gene: .
j_gene: TRBJ2-5
CDR3nt: TGTGCCAGCAGCTTAGCCTCAGGGCACCAAGAGACCCAGTACTTC
CDR3aa: CASSLASGHQETQYF

v_gene: TRBV4-1
abundance: .
d_gene: .
j_gene: TRBJ2-7
CDR3nt: TGCGCCAGCAGCCAAGACGGCGAGCAGTACTTC
CDR3aa: CASSQDGEQYF

v_gene: TRBV28
abundance: .
d_gene: .
j_gene: TRBJ1-1
CDR3nt: TGTGCCAGCAGTCCACAAAGTGGGGGCCGCACGGGCGCTTTCTTT
CDR3aa: CASSPQSGGRTGAFF

v_gene: TRBV7-3
abundance: .
d_gene: TRBD1
j_gene: TRBJ1-5
CDR3nt: TGTGCCAGCAGCCACCTCGGGGACAGGCTACCGGGAAATCAGCCCCAGCATTTT
CDR3aa: CASSHLGDRLPGNQPQHF

v_gene: TRBV6-6
abundance: .
d_gene: TRBD2
j_gene: TRBJ2-5
CDR3nt: TGTGCCAGCAGTTACAGCGGCGGGGGGGAGACCCAGTACTTC
CDR3aa: CASSYSGGGETQYF

v_gene: TRBV15
abundance: .
d_gene: TRBD1
j_gene: TRBJ2-5
CDR3nt: TGTGCCACCAGCGTACGGACAGGGCAAGAGACCCAGTACTTC
CDR3aa: CATSVRTGQETQYF

v_gene: TRBV9
abundance: once
d_gene: .
j_gene: TRBJ2-2
CDR3nt: TGTGCCAGCAGCCCAGTCTGGACAGAAAACACCGGGGAGCTGTTTTTT
CDR3aa: CASSPVWTENTGELFF

v_gene: TRBV29-1
abundance: .
d_gene: TRBD1
j_gene: TRBJ1-1
CDR3nt: TGCAGCGTTGCCCTCCGGGACAGGAGGAACGCTGAAGCTTTCTTT
CDR3aa: CSVALRDRRNAEAFF

v_gene: TRBV19
abundance: once
d_gene: .
j_gene: TRBJ1-1
CDR3nt: TGTGCCAGTAGTATAGCAACAGGGATTACTGAAGCTTTCTTT
CDR3aa: CASSIATGITEAFF

v_gene: TRBV2
abundance: .
d_gene: .
j_gene: TRBJ1-2
CDR3nt: TGTGCCAGCAGTGAAGAAAGCAGGCAGAACTATGGCTACACCTTC
CDR3aa: CASSEESRQNYGYTF

v_gene: TRBV18
abundance: .
d_gene: TRBD1
j_gene: TRBJ2-2
CDR3nt: TGTGCCAGCTCAGTCCAGGGGGCTTCTCCTTTGAACACCGGGGAGCTGTTTTTT
CDR3aa: CASSVQGASPLNTGELFF

v_gene: TRBV4-1
abundance: .
d_gene: TRBD1
j_gene: TRBJ1-6
CDR3nt: TGCGCCAGCAGCCACGAGGGACAGGGGTATAATTCACCCCTCCACTTT
CDR3aa: CASSHEGQGYNSPLHF

v_gene: TRBV27
abundance: once
d_gene: TRBD1
j_gene: TRBJ1-4
CDR3nt: TGTGCCAGCAGTCTTATAGGGGACAGGGTTGAGGCTAATGAAAAACTGTTTTTT
CDR3aa: CASSLIGDRVEANEKLFF

v_gene: TRBV4-3
abundance: .
d_gene: TRBD2
j_gene: TRBJ2-4
CDR3nt: TGCGCCAGCAGCCAAGATCGAACTAGCGGGGGGGCTATCATTCAGTACTTC
CDR3aa: CASSQDRTSGGAIIQYF

v_gene: TRBV6-5
abundance: .
d_gene: TRBD1
j_gene: TRBJ2-7
CDR3nt: TGTGCCAGCAGTTACGGAGGACAGGGTAGGAACGAGCAGTACTTC
CDR3aa: CASSYGGQGRNEQYF

v_gene: TRBV18
abundance: .
d_gene: .
j_gene: TRBJ1-1
CDR3nt: TGTGCCAGCTCGGAATCGCAGGGAACTGAAGCTTTCTTT
CDR3aa: CASSESQGTEAFF

v_gene: TRBV2
abundance: .
d_gene: .
j_gene: TRBJ2-5
CDR3nt: TGTGCCAGCAGCGCTAAGGGGCAGGTGGCAGGCCGAGAGACCCAGTACTTC
CDR3aa: CASSAKGQVAGRETQYF

v_gene: TRBV4-2
abundance: .
d_gene: .
j_gene: TRBJ2-2
CDR3nt: TGTGCCAGCAGCCAAGAGACTTTGGGCGGGGAGCTGTTTTTT
CDR3aa: CASSQETLGGELFF

v_gene: TRBV9
abundance: .
d_gene: .
j_gene: TRBJ2-1
CDR3nt: TGTGCCAGCAGCGTAGGGTCGGGCTACAATGAGCAGTTCTTC
CDR3aa: CASSVGSGYNEQFF

v_gene: TRBV2
abundance: once
d_gene: TRBD2
j_gene: TRBJ2-3
CDR3nt: TGTGCCAGCAGTCCCCGGGCGGGGGGGCCTGGAGATACGCAGTATTTT
CDR3aa: CASSPRAGGPGDTQYF

v_gene: TRBV2
abundance: .
d_gene: .
j_gene: TRBJ1-3
CDR3nt: TGTGCCAGCAGTGAAGCGAGGACAAATGGAAACACCATATATTTT
CDR3aa: CASSEARTNGNTIYF

v_gene: TRBV9
abundance: .
d_gene: .
j_gene: TRBJ2-3
CDR3nt: TGTGCCAGCAGCGTACTGGAGATCCGCACAGATACGCAGTATTTT
CDR3aa: CASSVLEIRTDTQYF

v_gene: TRBV19
abundance: .
d_gene: .
j_gene: TRBJ1-1
CDR3nt: TGTGCCAGTACCTCCGACAGGACGCTGAACACTGAAGCTTTCTTT
CDR3aa: CASTSDRTLNTEAFF

v_gene: TRBV5-1
abundance: once
d_gene: .
j_gene: TRBJ2-1
CDR3nt: TGCGCCAGCAGTCCCACCCAGATTAACAATGAGCAGTTCTTC
CDR3aa: CASSPTQINNEQFF

v_gene: TRBV7-3
abundance: few
d_gene: .
j_gene: TRBJ1-1
CDR3nt: TGTGCCAGCAGCCTCAGTTTGAACACTGAAGCTTTCTTT
CDR3aa: CASSLSLNTEAFF

v_gene: TRBV21-1
abundance: .
d_gene: .
j_gene: TRBJ2-7
CDR3nt: TGTGCCAGCAGCACCCGGACAGGCTCCTACGAGCAGTACTTC
CDR3aa: CASSTRTGSYEQYF